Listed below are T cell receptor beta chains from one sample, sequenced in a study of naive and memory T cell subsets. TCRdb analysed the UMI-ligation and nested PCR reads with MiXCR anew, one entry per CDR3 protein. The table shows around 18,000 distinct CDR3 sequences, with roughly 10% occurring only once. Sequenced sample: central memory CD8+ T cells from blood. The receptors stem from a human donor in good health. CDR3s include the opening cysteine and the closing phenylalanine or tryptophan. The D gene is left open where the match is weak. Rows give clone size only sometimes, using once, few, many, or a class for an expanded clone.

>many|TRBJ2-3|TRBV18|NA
CASSSQGPTDTQYF
TGTGCCAGCTCATCCCAGGGACCCACAGATACGCAGTATTTT
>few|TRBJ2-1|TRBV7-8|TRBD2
CASSFQIAGGPVEQFF
TGTGCCAGCAGCTTTCAAATAGCGGGGGGGCCGGTTGAGCAGTTCTTC
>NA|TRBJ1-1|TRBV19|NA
CASSIAGVTEAFF
TGTGCCAGTAGTATAGCTGGGGTGACTGAAGCTTTCTTT
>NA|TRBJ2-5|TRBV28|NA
CASSLEETQYF
TGTGCCAGCAGTTTGGAAGAGACCCAGTACTTC
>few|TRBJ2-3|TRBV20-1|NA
CSARVLIFSGGGVDTQYF
TGCAGTGCTAGAGTCCTGATATTTTCGGGCGGCGGGGTCGATACGCAGTATTTT
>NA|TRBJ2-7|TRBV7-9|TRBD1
CASSSDRDSCCEQYF
TGTGCCAGCAGCTCGGACAGGGATTCGTGTTGCGAGCAGTACTTC
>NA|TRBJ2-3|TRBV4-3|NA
CASSQIILGTQGTEDRQYF
TGCGCCAGCAGCCAAATTATCTTGGGGACCCAAGGAACGGAAGATAGGCAGTATTTT
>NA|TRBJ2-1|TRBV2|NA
CASSESGVSYNEQFF
TGTGCCAGCAGTGAGTCAGGTGTCTCCTACAATGAGCAGTTCTTC
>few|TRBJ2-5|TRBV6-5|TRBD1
CASSFQGTEGETQYF
TGTGCCAGCAGTTTCCAAGGGACAGAGGGAGAGACCCAGTACTTC
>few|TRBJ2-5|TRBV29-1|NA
CSVGGDETQYF
TGCAGCGTTGGAGGGGATGAGACCCAGTACTTC
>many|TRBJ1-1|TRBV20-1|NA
CSATQRSGYEGGEAFF
TGCAGTGCTACCCAACGAAGTGGATATGAAGGGGGGGAAGCTTTCTTT
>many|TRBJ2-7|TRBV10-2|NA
CASSEASYEQYF
TGCGCCAGCAGTGAGGCCAGCTACGAGCAGTACTTC
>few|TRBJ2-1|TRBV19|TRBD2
CASNLAGGPVEQFF
TGTGCCAGTAATCTAGCGGGAGGGCCGGTTGAGCAGTTCTTC
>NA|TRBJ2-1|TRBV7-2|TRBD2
CASSLVALAGGLISYNEQFF
TGTGCCAGCAGCTTAGTAGCACTAGCGGGGGGGTTGATCTCCTACAATGAGCAGTTCTTC
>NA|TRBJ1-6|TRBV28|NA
CASSLQQGPDSPLHF
TGTGCCAGCAGCCTCCAACAGGGACCAGACTCACCCCTCCACTTT
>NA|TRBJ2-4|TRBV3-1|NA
CASSLGQNIQYF
TGTGCCAGCAGCCTGGGACAAAACATTCAGTACTTC
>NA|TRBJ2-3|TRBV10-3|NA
CAISEGSRTDTQYF
TGTGCCATCAGTGAAGGTAGCCGCACAGATACGCAGTATTTT
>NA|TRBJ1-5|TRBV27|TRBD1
CASSLLGGDSFFLSNQPQHF
TGTGCCAGCAGTTTATTAGGGGGGGACAGCTTCTTCCTTAGCAATCAGCCCCAGCATTTT
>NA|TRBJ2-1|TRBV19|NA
CASSLPTDTIFF
TGTGCCAGTAGTCTCCCGACGGACACCATCTTCTTC
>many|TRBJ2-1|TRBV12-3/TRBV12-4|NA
CASTAGASEQFF
TGTGCCAGCACCGCAGGGGCCAGCGAGCAGTTCTTC
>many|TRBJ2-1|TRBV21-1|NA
CASSPGTEYNPSYNEQFF
TGTGCCAGCAGTCCCGGGACGGAGTACAACCCATCTTACAATGAGCAGTTCTTC
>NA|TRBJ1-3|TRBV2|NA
CASSFGQLSGNTIYF
TGTGCCAGCAGCTTCGGGCAACTCTCTGGAAACACCATATATTTT
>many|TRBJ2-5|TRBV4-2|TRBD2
CASSHTSERAQYF
TGTGCCAGCAGCCATACTAGCGAAAGGGCCCAGTACTTC
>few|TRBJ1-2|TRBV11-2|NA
CASSETGTPTTNYGYTF
TGTGCCAGCAGCGAAACCGGGACACCGACCACTAACTATGGCTACACCTTC
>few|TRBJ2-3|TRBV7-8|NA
CASSSTRTASPDTQYF
TGTGCCAGCAGCTCCACACGGACAGCTAGCCCAGATACGCAGTATTTT
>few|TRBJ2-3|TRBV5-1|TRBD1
CASSLGQGDADTQYF
TGCGCCAGCAGCTTGGGACAGGGGGATGCAGATACGCAGTATTTT
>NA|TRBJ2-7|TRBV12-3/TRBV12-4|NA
CASSPTRSEQYF
TGTGCCAGCAGCCCTACTAGGAGCGAGCAGTACTTC
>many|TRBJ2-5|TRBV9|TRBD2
CASSETAGGRETQYF
TGTGCCAGCAGCGAAACTGCGGGAGGGAGAGAGACCCAGTACTTC
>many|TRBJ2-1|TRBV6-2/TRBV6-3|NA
CASSFSETYNEQFF
TGTGCCAGCAGTTTCAGCGAAACATACAATGAGCAGTTCTTC
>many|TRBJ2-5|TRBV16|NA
CASSQSGVGTQYF
TGTGCCAGCAGCCAATCCGGGGTTGGGACCCAGTACTTC
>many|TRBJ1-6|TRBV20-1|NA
CSAARGEGSPLHF
TGCAGTGCCGCACGGGGGGAGGGTTCACCCCTCCACTTT
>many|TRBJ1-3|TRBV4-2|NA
CASSQESLDSSGNTIYF
TGTGCCAGCAGCCAAGAAAGCCTTGACAGCTCTGGAAACACCATATATTTT
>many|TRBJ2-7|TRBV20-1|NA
CSARLTEYEQYF
TGCAGTGCTAGATTGACAGAGTACGAGCAGTACTTC
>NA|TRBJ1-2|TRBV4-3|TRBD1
CASSQDAVQGGPYGYTF
TGCGCCAGCAGCCAAGACGCGGTACAGGGGGGGCCCTATGGCTACACCTTC
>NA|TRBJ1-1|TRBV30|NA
CAWERGETEAFF
TGTGCCTGGGAGCGGGGGGAGACTGAAGCTTTCTTT
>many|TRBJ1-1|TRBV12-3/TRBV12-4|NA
CASSLDGGGTEALF
TGTGCCAGCAGTCTAGACGGGGGCGGCACTGAAGCTCTCTTT
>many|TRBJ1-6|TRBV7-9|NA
CARISRSPLHF
TGTGCCAGGATTTCCCGATCACCCCTCCACTTT
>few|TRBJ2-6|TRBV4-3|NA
CASSRESGSGANVLTF
TGCGCCAGCAGCCGAGAAAGCGGCTCTGGGGCCAACGTCCTGACTTTC
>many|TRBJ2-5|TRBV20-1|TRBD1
CSARIGTVQETQYF
TGCAGTGCTAGAATTGGGACAGTTCAAGAGACCCAGTACTTC
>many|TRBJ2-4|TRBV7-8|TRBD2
CASSDHGLAGGRVDIQYF
TGTGCCAGCAGCGACCACGGGCTAGCGGGGGGGCGAGTGGACATTCAGTACTTC
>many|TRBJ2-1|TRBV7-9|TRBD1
CASSLGTGDYNEQFF
TGTGCCAGCAGCTTAGGGACAGGGGACTACAATGAGCAGTTCTTC
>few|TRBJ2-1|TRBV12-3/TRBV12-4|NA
CASSSNEQFF
TGTGCCAGCAGTTCCAATGAGCAGTTCTTC